The T cell receptor (beta chain) described here comes from a study of blood T cell repertoires in COVID-19. Sequenced by immunoSEQ multiplex PCR; TCRdb stores in-frame clones only, minus some. The table records 20,000 to 25,000 clones, over 85% of them present only once. The length of the CDR3 is 11 residues. Germline V gene sequence: CDR1 GTSNPN, CDR2 SVGIG (reference sequence). This clone came up once. What was sequenced was peripheral blood. This sequence was found in a woman at least 80 years old with active COVID-19. This sequence joins TRBV30 and TRBJ2-1, with 7 bases identical to TRBD1. CDR3 in DNA: TGTGCATCTCTGGGACAGACGCGGCAGTTCTTC. This codes for CASLGQTRQFF.